Detailed here is one T cell receptor beta chain. Its target is unknown. Germline V gene lookup returns CDR1 SGHDT and CDR2 YYEEEE. V lost 6 bases, J lost 3 bases, and 18 bases lay in between. This CDR3 contains 15 residues. Assay: immunoSEQ multiplex PCR; the TCRdb copy retains only in-frame clones and omits some. Of 15,000 to 20,000 clones listed, more than 70% are singletons. This sample is drawn from a study of neoadjuvant nivolumab and ipilimumab in lung cancer. Study observations and caveats: Resected tumors had greater TCR richness and clonality than uninvolved lung. Pretherapy blood TCR richness correlated positively with resected tumor richness. Only a single major-pathologic-response sample was available for clonality analysis. From pretherapy to surgery, tumor richness and clonality rose with dual therapy.

The chain uses TRBV5-6 and TRBJ1-2; D is undetermined. This TCR derives from an adult with non-small cell lung cancer. The specimen comprised tumor tissue, sampled after neoadjuvant nivolumab, alone or with ipilimumab, at or shortly before surgery. CDR3 nucleotide sequence: TGTGCCAGCACCCCTGGGTACGGAGATGACTATGGCTACACCTTC. Its protein product is CASTPGYGDDYGYTF. Using reference TRBV5-6 and TRBJ1-2 for the parts outside the CDR3, the full variable domain is DAGVTQSPTHLIKTRGQQVTLRCSPKSGHDTVSWYQQALGQGPQFIFQYYEEEERQRGNFPDRFSGHQFPNYSSELNVNALLLGDSALYLCASTPGYGDDYGYTFGSGTRLTVV.